This T cell receptor beta chain was profiled in a study of graft-versus-host responses after intestinal transplantation. Method: immunoSEQ multiplex PCR; TCRdb's copy keeps in-frame clones and lacks some. The repertoire holds under 25,000 clones, with around nine tenths as singletons. The clonotype comes from a human patient who received an intestinal transplant, so some T cells may come from the graft donor. The sample consisted of PBMCs, taken about 240 days after intestinal transplant.

The DNA for the CDR3 is TGTGCCAGCAACAGGCAGGTCCAGACCGGCGGAGATACGCAGTATTTT. Its protein product is CASNRQVQTGGDTQYF. The V call is TRBV5-8, the J call TRBJ2-3, with D maybe TRBD1 (5 bases). Germline loops: CDR1 SGHTS, CDR2 YDEGEE. The CDR3 totals 16 residues. The V and J ends lost 6 bases and 5 bases respectively, with 22 bases between them.